This TCR beta chain stems from a study of cytotoxic CD8 clonotypes in ibrutinib-treated CLL. This clone was recorded only once. Trimming took 7 bases from V and 4 from J, leaving 13 bases between them. The CDR3 extends over 13 amino acids. Germline CDR1 and CDR2: LNHDA and SQIVND (reference sequence). Method: immunoSEQ multiplex PCR; TCRdb's copy keeps in-frame clones and lacks some. The sample records about 140,000 clones, over 75% being singletons. This TCR was recovered from a human donor with chronic lymphocytic leukemia. The sequences come from PBMCs, collected after 36 months of ibrutinib treatment. This rearrangement joins TRBV19 to TRBJ1-1; tentative D call: TRBD1 (6 bases). CDR3 region: CASTVDSPTEAFF. DNA of the CDR3: TGTGCCAGTACCGTGGACAGCCCCACTGAAGCTTTCTTT. Combining the CDR3 with reference TRBV19 and TRBJ1-1 gives the whole variable domain DGGITQSPKYLFRKEGQNVTLSCEQNLNHDAMYWYRQDPGQGLRLIYYSQIVNDFQKGDIAEGYSVSREKKESFPLTVTSAQKNPTAFYLCASTVDSPTEAFFGQGTRLTVV.